The source of this TCR beta chain is a study of blood T cell repertoires in COVID-19. In the study overall: The analysed material was cDNA or gDNA that came from T cells, B-cell-depleted T cells, or PBMCs.

In the original workflow: It was from reference gene primer amplification that nucleated cell counts were estimated. Sequenced by immunoSEQ multiplex PCR; TCRdb stores in-frame clones only, minus some. The DNA gave D and trimming, while V, J and clone size come from that table. The sample records 200,000 to 250,000 clones, around 86% being singletons. The CDR3 covers 14 residues. Germline V gene lookup returns CDR1 SGHRS and CDR2 YFSETQ. With 0 bases clipped from V and 6 bases from J, the junction kept 4 bases outside the gene matches. Sequencing was done on a sample of peripheral blood. The V call is TRBV5-1, the J call TRBJ1-2, with 8 bases fitting TRBD1. The receptor comes from a woman older than 75 with COVID-19, enrolled during active disease. The CDR3 DNA follows: TGCGCCAGCAGCTTGGGGACAGGGCCGGATGGCTACACCTTC. Its protein is CASSLGTGPDGYTF.